This TCR beta chain was sequenced in a study of identical twins. A word on this clonotype: Its matching antigen is unknown.

Study observations and caveats: Zero-insertion results could be subject to partial confounding by invariant MAIT and iNKT cells. Compared with models, monozygotic twins showed more out-of-frame TCR alpha sharing.

CDR3 size: 14 residues. Germline V lookup: CDR1 DFQATT, CDR2 SNEGSKA (reference sequence). J was trimmed by 0 bases and V by 1 base; bases with no gene match: 3. Template switching added a universal primer site, and cDNA bore unique molecular identifiers. TCRdb passed the 5' RACE reads through MiXCR, listing each CDR3 protein once. The profile shows under 800,000 distinct CDR3 sequences, over 20% of them singletons. The sample was also reused in another study, on T cells expressing NK-cell markers. From that report: Anti-gamma-delta TCR antibody use in several experiments restricted sorting to alpha-beta TCR T cells.

The chain joins TRBV20-1 to TRBJ2-7; 7 bases are shared with TRBD1. This clonotype was obtained from a woman between 18 and 29 years old in good health. The sequencing input was PBMCs. CDR3 bases: TGCAGTGCTAGAGCCGGGACAGTCTCCTACGAGCAGTACTTC. The encoded protein is CSARAGTVSYEQYF.